This TCR beta chain is from a study of blood T cells in healthy people across ages. Study-wide findings and caveats: Samples with more naive T cells showed higher observed beta diversity.

Germline V gene lookup returns CDR1 SGHAT and CDR2 FQNNGV. This CDR3 is built from 14 residues. Notes on this clonotype: Its target is not known. Germline is not matched at one junction end, which may reflect a read error.

A second PCR of about 7 to 12 cycles used a sample-barcoded 5' primer and a J-beta primer mix. TCRdb recomputed calls from the 5' RACE reads with MiXCR, one row per CDR3 protein. The table includes approximately 810,000 distinct CDR3 sequences, roughly 34% detected once. The material sequenced was blood. The rearrangement uses TRBV11-2 and TRBJ2-1; D is undetermined. This sequence originates from a man aged 18 to 29 in good health. CDR3: CVSSLIRGHYEQFF. The CDR3 DNA follows: TGTGTCAGCAGCTTAATCCGAGGCCACTACGAGCAGTTCTTC.